The clone carrying this T cell receptor (beta chain) was seen a single time. The sample originates from a study of blood T cell repertoires in COVID-19. CDR1 is LNHDA, CDR2 SQIVND, per germline (reference sequence). The CDR3 extends over 12 amino acids. V was clipped by 5 bases and J by 6 bases, with 8 bases between them. The assay was immunoSEQ multiplex PCR, and TCRdb's table has in-frame clones only and misses some. Among 200,000 or so clones listed, 70% to 90% were seen once. The receptor's source is a man aged 45-65 years who had recovered from COVID-19. Material: peripheral blood. J is TRBJ1-5 and V is TRBV19; a possible D gene is TRBD1 (5 bases). CDR3 DNA: TGTGCCAGTAGTTTAAGGGGTCAGCCCCAGCATTTT. Amino acid sequence: CASSLRGQPQHF.